This TCR beta chain stems from a study of cytomegalovirus exposure and HLA in healthy donors. A word on this clone: The antigen remains undetermined.

The V gene's germline CDR1 is LNHDA and CDR2 SQIVND (reference sequence). The CDR3 is 17 amino acids. Trimming at V came to 5 bases and at J to 2 bases, leaving 15 bases not matched to a gene. Both 60 Vbeta primers and 13 Jbeta primers went into the PCR. Sequencing used immunoSEQ multiplex PCR; TCRdb keeps in-frame clones, though not all of them. The table shows roughly 110,000 clones, with about 75% occurring only once. Study observations and caveats: Testing in vitro showed three CMV-associated chains specific for CMV antigens. Donors belonging to an Asian-associated ancestry cluster reportedly showed fewer N-insertions in productive TCRs than the approximately 680-donor mean, according to what a later analysis found.

This chain uses TRBV19 with TRBJ2-7, with 7 bases lining up with TRBD1. Material: PBMCs. The receptor was isolated from a man aged 35-49 years in good health and CMV-seronegative. CDR3 sequence: CASSPTENRDRPYEQYF. The CDR3, as DNA: TGTGCCAGTAGTCCCACCGAGAACCGGGACAGACCCTACGAGCAGTACTTC.